This TCR beta chain came from a study of blood T cell repertoires in COVID-19. Looking at the study overall: Collection of acute and convalescent COVID-19 samples took place in the United States, Italy and Spain. In each case, the material was cDNA or gDNA derived from T cells, B-cell-depleted T cells, or PBMCs.

Germline V gene lookup returns CDR1 SGDLS and CDR2 YYNGEE. J was trimmed by 10 bases and V by 4 bases; bases with no gene match: 20. This CDR3 comprises 18 residues. As handled by the study authors: Reference gene primer amplification yielded estimated nucleated cell counts. Data came from immunoSEQ multiplex PCR; TCRdb stores just in-frame clones and leaves some out. V, J and clone size reflect that table, while D and trimming were determined from the DNA. Of roughly 62,000 clones detected, approximately 80% appear once; the ten largest clones hold roughly 10%. During active infection, Seattle patients enrolled and were then monitored through disease.

This rearrangement joins TRBV9 to TRBJ1-1; TRBD1 matches 12 bases. The specimen was peripheral blood. The receptor comes from a man in his thirties or forties with COVID-19, enrolled during active disease. The chain's CDR3 is CASSPQAGTGGVGPAAFF. The CDR3 DNA is TGTGCCAGCAGCCCCCAAGCGGGGACAGGGGGCGTGGGTCCTGCAGCTTTCTTT.